This TCR beta chain was identified in a study of cytomegalovirus exposure and HLA in healthy donors. Turning to the study itself: Within an early data release were around 87 million unique TCRs drawn from HLA-typed donors. Findings and caveats of the study: TRBV6-2, TRBV6-3 and other indistinguishable V segments were excluded.

Turning to this clone: The antigen remains unidentified.

It was with 60 Vbeta and 13 Jbeta primers that the PCR ran. Data came from immunoSEQ multiplex PCR; TCRdb stores just in-frame clones and leaves some out. Of about 140,000 clones listed, around 79% are singletons. This CDR3 contains 15 residues. With 4 bases removed from V and 1 base from J, the gap between germline ends came to 12 bases. Germline-derived CDR1 and CDR2 are SGHRS and YFSETQ. The material sequenced was PBMCs. The rearrangement uses TRBV5-1 and TRBJ2-1, with D unclear. This TCR was sampled from a man younger than 30 in good health and CMV-seronegative. CDR3 sequence: CASSLVAPSYNEQFF. The CDR3 bases are TGCGCCAGCAGCCTTGTAGCCCCGTCCTACAATGAGCAGTTCTTC.